This T cell receptor beta chain is from a study of metastatic and nonmetastatic thyroid tumors. On the study more broadly: Repertoire data that came from the blood and tumor or nodule tissue of malignant and benign thyroid patients were compared.

None of the patients had undergone any treatment ahead of thyroid surgery. In the original workflow: A classifier for distant metastasis in papillary thyroid cancer was constructed using CDR3 differences observed across clinicopathological groups. TCRdb re-clonotyped the PCR reads through MiXCR. The V and J calls shown here were made by TCRdb, not taken from the authors' results. The data show roughly 65,000 clones, 12% to 15% seen once. The table lists this clone with many counts. No antigen is known for it. Study-level points and caveats: Reports indicated that malignant thyroid tumors showed significantly higher TCR beta diversity than benign nodules did, in blood and tumor.

Sequences were obtained from blood. The sequence was collected from a male donor with papillary thyroid cancer or a benign thyroid nodule (not recorded which). Some clones in this sample may be carry-over from other donors' samples.

CDR3 residues: CASSFVGGHEKLFF. In nucleotides, the CDR3 is TGTGCCAGCAGTTTTGTGGGAGGCCATGAAAAACTGTTTTTT. The chain is built from TRBV27 and TRBJ1-4; no definite D call. Germline values: CDR1 MNHEY, CDR2 SMNVEV (reference sequence). CDR3 size: 14 residues. Trimming cost V 3 bases and J 6 bases, with 11 bases left between them.